The 26 T cell receptor beta chains presented below share a single source sample, sequenced in a study of tumor and adjacent non-tumor tissue in lung cancer. The template was RNA from unsorted bulk tissue. The library came from three nested PCR rounds adapted from ARM-PCR protocols. Each CDR3 protein is one row after TCRdb ran MiXCR on the multiplex PCR reads. This table has roughly 66,000 distinct CDR3 sequences, 55% to 85% appearing once. The sequenced sample consisted of lung tumor tissue. The receptors derive from a man between 60 and 75 years old with non-small cell lung cancer.

This chain joins TRBV6-1 and TRBJ2-1; TRBD1 or TRBD2 may be the D gene (5 bases each). CDR1 is MNHNS and CDR2 is SASEGT in the germline V gene. V lost 6 bases and J 5 bases, leaving 11 bases between the germline ends. The CDR3 totals 13 residues. CDR3 DNA: TGTGCCAGCAGGGGACGCAGGAACAATGAGCAGTTCTTC. It encodes CASRGRRNNEQFF.

Notes on this clonotype: The junction and the germline gene differ at one end; a read error may be behind it. The chain carries TRBV28 and TRBJ1-2; no firm D call. The length of the CDR3 is 13 residues. Per germline, CDR1 MDHEN and CDR2 SYDVKM. CDR3 region: CVSKPDGNYGYTF. The CDR3, as DNA: TGTGTCAGCAAACCAGATGGAAACTATGGCTACACCTTC.

This clonotype was recorded a few times. Given a much more abundant clone one base away, this may be a read error. The rearrangement joins TRBV29-1 to TRBJ1-2, with D possibly matching TRBD1 (5 bases). Trimming shortened V by 8 bases and J by 7 bases, and 17 bases separated the two germline ends. Germline values: CDR1 SQVTM, CDR2 ANQGSEA. The length of the CDR3 is 12 residues. The CDR3 protein is CSTEEGRGGYTF. Written as DNA, the CDR3 is TGCAGCACCGAGGAGGGGAGAGGTGGCTACACCTTC.

Only one count was recorded for this clonotype. This CDR3 fails to terminate in the conserved phenylalanine or tryptophan, so it likely reflects a read error. The genes are TRBV20-1 and TRBJ2-3; perhaps TRBD2 as D (7 bases). This CDR3 spans 16 amino acids. CDR1 is DFQATT, CDR2 SNEGSKA, per germline (reference sequence). V was clipped by 3 bases and J by 1 base, with 17 bases between them. The CDR3 sequence is CSASSGTSGGTDTQYL. The CDR3 DNA follows: TGCAGTGCTAGCAGCGGGACCTCAGGGGGCACAGATACGCAGTATCTA.

The chain uses TRBV20-1 and TRBJ1-1; D is uncertain. The CDR3 is made up of 12 amino acids. Germline V gives CDR1 DFQATT, CDR2 SNEGSKA (reference sequence). Here the CDR3 reads CSCTLGNTEAFF. As DNA, the CDR3 is TGCAGCTGTACTCTCGGGAACACTGAAGCTTTCTTT.

To note about this clonotype: The junction and the germline gene differ at one end; a read error may be behind it. CDR3 residues: CDSSLSCNEQFF. CDR3 sequence (DNA): TGTGACAGCAGTTTAAGCTGCAATGAGCAGTTCTTC. The chain uses TRBV12-3 or TRBV12-4 and TRBJ2-1; no firm D call. CDR3 size: 12 residues.

This clonotype was seen only once. This may stem from a read error, because a much larger clone lies one nucleotide away. CDR3: CASSLEGHNTGELFF. In DNA, the CDR3 is TGCGCCAGCAGCTTGGAGGGACATAACACCGGGGAGCTGTTTTTT. The chain joins TRBV5-1 to TRBJ2-2; tentative D call: TRBD1 (6 bases). The CDR3 spans 15 residues. The germline gives CDR1 SGHRS, CDR2 YFSETQ. V shed 0 bases and J shed 2 bases, with 8 bases lying between them.

V gene TRBV28 combines with J gene TRBJ2-7, with no clear D. V lost 3 bases, J lost 2 bases, and 14 bases lay in between. Germline V gene sequence: CDR1 MDHEN, CDR2 SYDVKM. The CDR3 covers 15 residues. CDR3 amino acids: CASSFRPPPPYEQYF. The CDR3 DNA sequence: TGTGCCAGCAGTTTTCGCCCTCCTCCCCCCTACGAGCAGTACTTC.

With respect to this clonotype: At one of its ends the junction is not consistent with the germline gene, which may arise from a read error. The rearrangement uses TRBV5-6 and TRBJ2-6; D ambiguous. The germline gives CDR1 SGHDT, CDR2 YYEEEE. This CDR3 region has 17 residues. CDR3 sequence (DNA): TGTGCCAGTAGCTTGAGGAATTCAATCTCTGGTGCCAACGTCCTGACTTTC. Its translation is CASSLRNSISGANVLTF.

Points on this clonotype: The junction departs from germline at one end; a sequencing error may be responsible. This chain connects TRBV29-1 to TRBJ1-1; D remains unclear. This CDR3 is 14 amino acids long. CDR1 and CDR2 (germline): SQVTM, ANQGSEA. CDR3 DNA sequence: TGCAGCCCAGAAGGTGGCAGATCGAACACTGAAGATTTCTTT. Protein sequence: CSPEGGRSNTEDFF.

About this clonotype: The junction differs from germline at one of its ends, possibly a read error. The chain joins TRBV6-1 to TRBJ2-1, with D possibly called TRBD1 or TRBD2 (5 bases each). From germline, CDR1 is MNHNS and CDR2 SASEGT. The CDR3 has 15 amino acids. CDR3 nucleotide sequence: TGTGCCAGCAGGGTCGACACAGGACTTCACAATGTGCAGTTCTTC. As protein: CASRVDTGLHNVQFF.

This chain links TRBV28 with TRBJ2-6, with D unclear. Trimming stripped 5 bases from V and 3 bases from J, with 11 bases between. The CDR3 has 15 residues. Germline CDR1 and CDR2: MDHEN and SYDVKM. The CDR3 spells CASSKSTFGANVLTF. The CDR3 coding sequence is TGTGCCAGCAGTAAGAGTACCTTTGGGGCCAACGTCCTGACTTTC.

In its sample, this clonotype was seen a few times. A clone one base away is much larger, so this may be a read error. The chain employs TRBV5-5 and TRBJ1-6; 8 bases agree with TRBD1. The CDR3 is 15 residues long. Germline CDR1 reads SGHKS; CDR2 reads YYEKEE (reference sequence). V lost 4 bases to trimming and J lost 4 bases; unmatched junction nucleotides: 4. CDR3 sequence: CASSLQGVYNSPLHF. The CDR3 DNA reads TGTGCCAGCAGCCTACAGGGGGTGTATAATTCACCCCTCCACTTT.

As regards this clonotype: This CDR3 is missing its conserved last phenylalanine or tryptophan, likely due to a read error. V and J are TRBV5-4 and TRBJ1-6; a weak D match, TRBD1 (6 bases). CDR3 length equals 14 residues. Germline CDR1 is SGHNT and CDR2 is YYREEE (reference sequence). The CDR3 is CASSTQGRNSLLHS. CDR3 nucleotides: TGTGCCAGCAGCACCCAGGGGAGGAATTCACTCCTCCACTCT.

For this clonotype: Mismatch with germline at one junction end may stem from a read error. This chain links TRBV11-3 with TRBJ2-1, with D perhaps TRBD2 (5 bases). Germline V lookup: CDR1 SGHNT, CDR2 YENEEA. The CDR3 sequence is 13 residues long. The CDR3 sequence is CANSLGLISEQFF. Here the CDR3 DNA reads TGTGCCAACAGCTTAGGACTTATCAGTGAGCAGTTCTTC.

This clonotype was observed a handful of times. This may stem from a read error, because a much larger clone lies one nucleotide away. The CDR3 region is CAISEFKTGAAPETFF. The CDR3 coding sequence is TGTGCCATCAGTGAGTTTAAGACAGGGGCCGCGCCTGAAACTTTCTTT. The gene calls are TRBV10-3 and TRBJ1-1; 8 bases match TRBD1. Germline V gene data show CDR1 as ENHRY and CDR2 as SYGVKD. The CDR3 has 16 residues.

In the case of this clonotype: Its ends do not fully match the called genes, so a read error is possible. This chain connects TRBV6-5 to TRBJ2-2, with 9 bases fitting TRBD2. The CDR3 extends over 17 amino acids. Germline assignment: CDR1 MNHEY and CDR2 SVGAGI. The CDR3 protein is CAGSYLTGAGGAGELFF. CDR3 bases: TGTGCCGGCAGTTATTTGACGGGAGCGGGGGGAGCCGGGGAGCTGTTTTTT.

In its sample, this clonotype was seen a few times. A much more abundant neighbour one base away suggests this may be a read error. The rearrangement joins TRBV6-1 to TRBJ2-7, with TRBD2 as a possible D gene (6 bases). Germline V gene lookup returns CDR1 MNHNS and CDR2 SASEGT. This CDR3 is 15 amino acids long. CDR3 in DNA: TGTGTCAGCAGTGCCCTGGGTAGCGGCTCCTACGAGCAGTACTTC. This codes for CVSSALGSGSYEQYF.

Concerning this clonotype: The junction departs from germline at one end; a sequencing error may be responsible. This rearrangement joins TRBV30 to TRBJ1-2; D unresolved. Germline V CDR1 and CDR2: GTSNPN, SVGIG (reference sequence). The CDR3 has 12 residues. The CDR3 DNA reads TGTGCCTGGACGCTGGGAGACTATGGCTACGCCTTT. Translation: CAWTLGDYGYAF.

As for this clonotype: The conserved phenylalanine or tryptophan is not found at the CDR3 terminus, so this likely reflects a read error. The CDR3 loop reads CASGNGAYDYTS. CDR3 bases: TGTGCCAGCGGGAACGGGGCCTATGACTACACCTCC. V gene TRBV14 combines with J gene TRBJ1-2; a possible D gene is TRBD1 (5 bases). CDR1 and CDR2 from the germline V gene are SGHDN and FVKESK. This CDR3 spans 12 amino acids.

In the case of this clonotype: A read error may account for a junction end that differs from germline. The chain employs TRBV20-1 and TRBJ2-2; the D gene is possibly TRBD2 (8 bases). Looked up from germline, CDR1 is DFQATT and CDR2 is SNEGSKA (reference sequence). The CDR3 is 15 residues long. DNA of the CDR3: TGCAATGCTACCCGAGGACAGGAACTATGCGGGGGGCTGTTATTT. Amino acid sequence: CNATRGQELCGGLLF.

To note about this clonotype: A much larger clonotype is one base distant, so this may be a read error. The chain couples TRBV5-1 to TRBJ2-2; 7 nucleotides agree with TRBD2. The germline V gene encodes CDR1 SGHRS and CDR2 YFSETQ. The CDR3 has 14 amino acids. For the CDR3, the DNA is TGCTCCAGCAAAGGCGGGAGCGGAGCCGGGGAGCTGTTTTTT. Translated, it gives CSSKGGSGAGELFF.

This clonotype appeared a few times. One junction end disagrees with the germline gene, perhaps due to a read error. This chain uses TRBV29-1 with TRBJ1-1; the D gene is possibly TRBD1 (6 bases). There are 13 residues in the CDR3. Germline loops: CDR1 SQVTM, CDR2 ANQGSEA. In DNA, the CDR3 is TGCAGTGCCTCGGTAGGGGGGGACACTGAAGCCTTCTTT. Protein product: CSASVGGDTEAFF. Combining the CDR3 with reference TRBV29-1 and TRBJ1-1 gives the whole variable domain SAVISQKPSRDICQRGTSLTIQCQVDSQVTMMFWYRQQPGQSLTLIATANQGSEATYESGFVIDKFPISRPNLTFSTLTVSNMSPEDSSIYLCSASVGGDTEAFFGQGTRLTVV.

This clonotype was recorded only once. This may be a read error: a much more frequent sequence differs by one nucleotide. This chain joins TRBV7-8 and TRBJ2-7; 7 bases align to TRBD1. This CDR3 spans 15 amino acids. The germline V gene encodes CDR1 SGHVS and CDR2 FQNEAQ. Here the CDR3 reads CASSSRQGPSYELYF. CDR3 in DNA: TGTGCCAGCAGCTCCCGACAGGGACCATCCTACGAGCTGTACTTC.

To note about this clonotype: Here the CDR3 omits its conserved ending phenylalanine or tryptophan, so a read error is the likely source. J is TRBJ2-1 and V is TRBV20-1; D is perhaps TRBD2 (6 bases). The CDR3 has 15 residues. V was trimmed by 5 bases and J by 2 bases, leaving 16 bases between them. Germline V gene lookup returns CDR1 DFQATT and CDR2 SNEGSKA (reference sequence). This CDR3 is CSASHLGRTYNEQFL. As DNA, the CDR3 is TGCAGTGCTTCCCACCTCGGGAGAACCTACAATGAGCAGTTCTTA.

With regard to this clonotype: An end of the junction differs from the germline gene, which may be a read error. This chain uses TRBV6-1 with TRBJ1-5; the D gene is possibly TRBD1 (5 bases). Germline CDR1 MNHNS, CDR2 SASEGT. This CDR3 region has 15 residues. The CDR3 loop is CASSEAEGLNQPQHF. In DNA, the CDR3 is TGTGCCAGCAGTGAAGCTGAGGGGTTGAATCAGCCCCAACATTTT.